This TCR beta chain was sequenced in a study of blood T cell repertoires in COVID-19. Across the whole study: T cells, B-cell-depleted T cells, or PBMCs supplied cDNA or gDNA.

V was clipped by 3 bases and J by 4 bases, with 17 bases between them. The CDR3 totals 17 residues. Germline V gene sequence: CDR1 SGHNT, CDR2 YYREEE (reference sequence). Per the authors' pipeline: Estimation of nucleated cell counts relied on the amplification of reference gene primers. Sequenced by immunoSEQ multiplex PCR; TCRdb stores in-frame clones only, minus some. The D gene and trimming were derived from the DNA, and the V and J assignments and clone size from that table. The sample consists of 200,000 or so clones, around 90% of them appearing once. Everyone who took part was roughly 18 to 89 years old, and they came from 20 to 25 US areas.

J is TRBJ2-6 and V is TRBV5-4, with D perhaps matching TRBD1 (6 bases). Material: PBMCs or T cells enriched from blood (not recorded which). The sequence was obtained from a woman younger than 35 who had recovered from COVID-19. The CDR3 nucleotides are TGTGCCAGCAGCTCCCTTGAACAGGGAACCGGGGCCAACGTCCTGACTTTC. The encoded protein is CASSSLEQGTGANVLTF.